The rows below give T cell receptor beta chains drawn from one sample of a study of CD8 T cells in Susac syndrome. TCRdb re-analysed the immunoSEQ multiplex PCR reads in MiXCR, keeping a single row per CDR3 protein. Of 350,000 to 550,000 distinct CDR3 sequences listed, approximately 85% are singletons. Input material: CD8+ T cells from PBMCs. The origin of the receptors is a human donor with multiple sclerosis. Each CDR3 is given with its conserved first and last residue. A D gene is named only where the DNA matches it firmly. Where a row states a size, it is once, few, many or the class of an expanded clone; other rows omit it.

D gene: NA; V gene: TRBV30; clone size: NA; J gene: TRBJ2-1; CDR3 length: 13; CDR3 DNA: TGTGCCTGGAGGCCCTGGGGGAGTGATGAGCAGTTCTTC; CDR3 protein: CAWRPWGSDEQFF
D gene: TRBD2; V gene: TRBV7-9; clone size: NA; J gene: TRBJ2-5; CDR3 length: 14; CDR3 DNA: TGTGCCAGCAGGTCCACGGGGGGCCAAGAGACCCAGTACTTC; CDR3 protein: CASRSTGGQETQYF
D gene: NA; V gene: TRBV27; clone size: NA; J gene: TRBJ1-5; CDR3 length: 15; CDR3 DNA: TGTGCCAGCGCCCTCGATGGGGGCGGCAATCAGCCCCAGCATTTT; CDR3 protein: CASALDGGGNQPQHF
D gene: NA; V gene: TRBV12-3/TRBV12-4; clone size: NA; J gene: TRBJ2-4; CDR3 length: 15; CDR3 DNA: TGTGCCAGCAGTTTAGTGGGGGCTGGTAGAAACATTCAGTACTTC; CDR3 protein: CASSLVGAGRNIQYF
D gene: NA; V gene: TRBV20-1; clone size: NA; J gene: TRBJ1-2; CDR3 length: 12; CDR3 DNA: TGCAGTGCAACTGGGGTTAACTATGGCTACACCTTC; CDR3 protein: CSATGVNYGYTF
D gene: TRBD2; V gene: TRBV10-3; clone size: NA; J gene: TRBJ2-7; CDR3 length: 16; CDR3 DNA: TGTGCCATCAGTGCGTCTAGCGGCAGCTCGATGTACGAGCAGTACTTC; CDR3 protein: CAISASSGSSMYEQYF
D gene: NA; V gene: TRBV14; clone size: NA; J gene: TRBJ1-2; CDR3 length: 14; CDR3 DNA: TGTGCCAGCAGCCACTTAGGAGATAACTATGGCTACACCTTC; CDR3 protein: CASSHLGDNYGYTF
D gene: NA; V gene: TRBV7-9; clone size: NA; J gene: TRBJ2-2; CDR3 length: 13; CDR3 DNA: TGTGCCAGCAGCTTAGGATTGGGCTGGGAGCTGTTTTTT; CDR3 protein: CASSLGLGWELFF
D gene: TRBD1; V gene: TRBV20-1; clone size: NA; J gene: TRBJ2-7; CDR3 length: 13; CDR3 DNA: TGCAGTGCTGGGACAGGGGGCTCCTACGAGCAGTACTTC; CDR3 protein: CSAGTGGSYEQYF
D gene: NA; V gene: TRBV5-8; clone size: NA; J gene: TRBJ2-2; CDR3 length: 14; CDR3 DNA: TGTGCCAGCAGCCACGGGACGGATGCCGGGGAGCTGTTTTTT; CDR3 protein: CASSHGTDAGELFF
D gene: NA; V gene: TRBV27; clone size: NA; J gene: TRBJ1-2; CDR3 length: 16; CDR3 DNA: TGTGCCAGCAGTTCCATAGACAGGTGGGGTAACTATGGCTACACCTTC; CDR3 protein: CASSSIDRWGNYGYTF
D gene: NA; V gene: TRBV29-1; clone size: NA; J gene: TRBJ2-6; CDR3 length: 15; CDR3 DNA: TGCAGCGCACAGCATTTATCTGCTGGGGCCAACGTCCTGACTTTC; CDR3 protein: CSAQHLSAGANVLTF
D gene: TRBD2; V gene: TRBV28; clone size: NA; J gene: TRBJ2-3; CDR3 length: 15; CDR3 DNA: TGTGCCAGCAGTTTCGAGCAATCGGGGGGAGATACGCAGTATTTT; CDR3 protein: CASSFEQSGGDTQYF
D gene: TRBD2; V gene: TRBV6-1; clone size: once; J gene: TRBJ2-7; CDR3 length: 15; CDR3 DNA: TGTGCCAGCAGTGGTTACGGGGGGACGGGGTACGAGCAGTACTTC; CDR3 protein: CASSGYGGTGYEQYF
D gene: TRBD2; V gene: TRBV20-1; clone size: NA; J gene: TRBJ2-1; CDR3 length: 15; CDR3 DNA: TGCAGTGCCGAACCTCTAGCGGGAGGTATCGATGAGCAGTTCTTC; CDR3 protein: CSAEPLAGGIDEQFF
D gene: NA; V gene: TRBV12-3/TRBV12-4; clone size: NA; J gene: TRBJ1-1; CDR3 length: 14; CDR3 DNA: TGTGCCAGCAGTTTGCAGGCTACGAACACTGAAGCTTTCTTT; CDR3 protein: CASSLQATNTEAFF
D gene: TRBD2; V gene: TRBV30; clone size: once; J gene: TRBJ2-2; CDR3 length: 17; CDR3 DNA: TGTGCCTGGAGCCCAGCCGGGACTAGCGGACACACCGGGGAGCTGTTTTTT; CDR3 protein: CAWSPAGTSGHTGELFF
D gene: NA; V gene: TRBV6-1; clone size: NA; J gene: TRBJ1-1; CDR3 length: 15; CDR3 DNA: TGTGCCAGCAGGGGAACTCGGACGGATAACACTGAAGCTTTCTTT; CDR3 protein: CASRGTRTDNTEAFF
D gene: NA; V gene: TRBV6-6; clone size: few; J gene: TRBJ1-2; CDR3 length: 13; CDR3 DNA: TGTGCCAGCAGCAAAGACGGTCGGTATGGCTACACCTTC; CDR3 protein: CASSKDGRYGYTF
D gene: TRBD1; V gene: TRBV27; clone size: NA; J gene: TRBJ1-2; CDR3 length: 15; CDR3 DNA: TGTGCCAGCAGTCCCCTTCTCGACAGGGATGATGGCTACACCTTC; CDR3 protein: CASSPLLDRDDGYTF
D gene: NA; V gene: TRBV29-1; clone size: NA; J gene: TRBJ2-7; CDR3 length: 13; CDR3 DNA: TGCAGCGTTGAACAGGGAGCCTCCTACGAGCAGTACTTC; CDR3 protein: CSVEQGASYEQYF
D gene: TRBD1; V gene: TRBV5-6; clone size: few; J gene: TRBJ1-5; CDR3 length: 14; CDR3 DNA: TGTGCCAGCAGCTTAGGGACAGGGTATCAGCCCCAGCATTTT; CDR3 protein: CASSLGTGYQPQHF
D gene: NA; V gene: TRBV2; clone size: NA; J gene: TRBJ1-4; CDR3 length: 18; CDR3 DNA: TGTGCCAGCAGTCCGGGGCGGGACGATCCTTCAACTAATGAAAAACTGTTTTTT; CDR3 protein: CASSPGRDDPSTNEKLFF
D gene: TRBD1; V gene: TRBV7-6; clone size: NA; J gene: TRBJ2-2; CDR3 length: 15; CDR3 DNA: TGTGCCAGCAGCTCAAAAGGGGGCAAGAACGGGGAGCTGTTTTTT; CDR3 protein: CASSSKGGKNGELFF
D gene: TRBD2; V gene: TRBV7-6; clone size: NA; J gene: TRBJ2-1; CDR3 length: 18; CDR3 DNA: TGTGCCAGCAGCTTAGCTGTCCTAGCGGGTGCTTCCTACAATGAGCAGTTCTTC; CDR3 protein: CASSLAVLAGASYNEQFF
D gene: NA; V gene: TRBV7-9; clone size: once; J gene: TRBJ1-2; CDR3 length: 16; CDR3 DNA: TGTGCCAGCAGCTTAGGCATGGCGGACGCCAGGGGTGGCTACACCTTC; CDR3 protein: CASSLGMADARGGYTF
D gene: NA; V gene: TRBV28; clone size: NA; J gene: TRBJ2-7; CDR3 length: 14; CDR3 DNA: TGTGCCAGCAGTCCCCCTTTGTTGACCTACGAGCAGTACTTC; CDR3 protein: CASSPPLLTYEQYF
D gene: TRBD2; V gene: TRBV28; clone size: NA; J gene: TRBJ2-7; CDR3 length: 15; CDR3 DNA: TGTGCCAGCAGGGGACGGCGGGAGTCCTCCTACGAGCAGTACTTC; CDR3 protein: CASRGRRESSYEQYF
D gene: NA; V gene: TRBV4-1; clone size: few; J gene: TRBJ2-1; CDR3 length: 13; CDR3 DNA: TGCGCCAGCAGCCAAGAAGGGTACAATGAGCAGTTCTTC; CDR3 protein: CASSQEGYNEQFF
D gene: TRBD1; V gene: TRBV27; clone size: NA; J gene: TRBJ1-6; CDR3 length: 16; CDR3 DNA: TGTGCCAGCAGTTTATTGGACAGGAGATATAATTCACCCCTCCACTTT; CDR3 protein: CASSLLDRRYNSPLHF
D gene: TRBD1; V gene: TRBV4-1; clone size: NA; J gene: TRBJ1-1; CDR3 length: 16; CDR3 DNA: TGCGCCAGCAGCCAAGATCCTGGTCAGGGGGGGACTGAAGCTTTCTTT; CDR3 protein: CASSQDPGQGGTEAFF
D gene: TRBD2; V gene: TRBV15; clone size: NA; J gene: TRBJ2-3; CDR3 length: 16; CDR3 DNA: TGTGCCACCAGCAGCCAAACTAGCGGCGGCACAGATACGCAGTATTTT; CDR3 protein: CATSSQTSGGTDTQYF
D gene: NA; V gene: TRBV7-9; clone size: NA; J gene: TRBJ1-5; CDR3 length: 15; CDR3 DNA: TGTGCCAGCAGCCCGGACGGTAATAGCAATCAGCCCCAGCATTTT; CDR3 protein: CASSPDGNSNQPQHF
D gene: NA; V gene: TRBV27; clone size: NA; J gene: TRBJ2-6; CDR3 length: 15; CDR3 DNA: TGTGCCAGCAGTCTACAGGAACCTGGGGCCAACGTCCTGACCTTC; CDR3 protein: CASSLQEPGANVLTF
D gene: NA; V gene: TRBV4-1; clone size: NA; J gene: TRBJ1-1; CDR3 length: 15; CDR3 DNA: TGCGCCAGCAGCCGACCGACAGAGATGAACACTGAAGCTTTCTTT; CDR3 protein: CASSRPTEMNTEAFF
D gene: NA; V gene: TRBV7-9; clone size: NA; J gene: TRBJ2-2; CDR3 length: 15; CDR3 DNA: TGTGCCAGCAGCTCCTCTTGGGCGAACACCGGGGAGCTGTTTTTT; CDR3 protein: CASSSSWANTGELFF
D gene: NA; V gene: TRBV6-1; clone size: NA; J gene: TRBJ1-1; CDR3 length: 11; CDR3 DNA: TGTGCCAGCAGTCGACAGATTGAAGCTTTCTTT; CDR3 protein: CASSRQIEAFF